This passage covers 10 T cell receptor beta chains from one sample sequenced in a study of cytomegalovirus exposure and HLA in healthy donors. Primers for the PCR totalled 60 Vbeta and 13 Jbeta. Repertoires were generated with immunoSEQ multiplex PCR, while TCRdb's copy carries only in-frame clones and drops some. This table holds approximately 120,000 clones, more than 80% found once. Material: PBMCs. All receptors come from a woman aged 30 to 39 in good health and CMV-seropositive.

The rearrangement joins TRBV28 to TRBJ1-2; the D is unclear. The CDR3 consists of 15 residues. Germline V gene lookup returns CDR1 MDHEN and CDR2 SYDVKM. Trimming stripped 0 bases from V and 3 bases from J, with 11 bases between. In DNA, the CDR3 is TGTGCCAGCAGTTTATGGGGCAGAGAACACTATGGCTACACCTTC. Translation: CASSLWGREHYGYTF.

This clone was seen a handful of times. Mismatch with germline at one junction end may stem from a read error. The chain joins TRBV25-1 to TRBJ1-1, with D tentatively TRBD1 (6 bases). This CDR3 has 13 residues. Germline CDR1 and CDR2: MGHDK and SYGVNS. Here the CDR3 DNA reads TGTGCCAGCAGGGCAGGGGAGAACGCTGAAGCTTTCTTT. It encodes CASRAGENAEAFF.

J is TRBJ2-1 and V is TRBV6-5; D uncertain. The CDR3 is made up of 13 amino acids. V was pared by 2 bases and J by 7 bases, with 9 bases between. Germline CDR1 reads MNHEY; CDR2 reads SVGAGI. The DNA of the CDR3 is TGTGCCAGCAGTTACCCCAACAGTAATGAGCAGTTCTTC. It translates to CASSYPNSNEQFF.

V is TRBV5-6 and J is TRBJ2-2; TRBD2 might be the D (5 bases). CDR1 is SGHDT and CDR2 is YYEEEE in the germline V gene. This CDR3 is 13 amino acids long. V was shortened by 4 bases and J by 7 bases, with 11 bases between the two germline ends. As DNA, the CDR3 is TGTGCCAGCAGCCTGAAGCGGCTCGGGGAGCTGTTTTTT. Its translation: CASSLKRLGELFF.

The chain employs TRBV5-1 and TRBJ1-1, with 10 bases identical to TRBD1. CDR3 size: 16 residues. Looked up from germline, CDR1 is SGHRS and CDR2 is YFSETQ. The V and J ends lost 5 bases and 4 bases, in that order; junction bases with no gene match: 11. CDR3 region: CASRLRGTGDRTEAFF. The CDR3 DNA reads TGCGCCAGCAGACTTAGGGGGACAGGGGATCGCACTGAAGCTTTCTTT.

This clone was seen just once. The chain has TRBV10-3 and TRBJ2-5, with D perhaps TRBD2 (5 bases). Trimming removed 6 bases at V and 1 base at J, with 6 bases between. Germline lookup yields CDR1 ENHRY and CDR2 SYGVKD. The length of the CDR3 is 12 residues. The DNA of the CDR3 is TGTGCCATCAGCGGGGTCCAAGAGACCCAGTACTTC. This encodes CAISGVQETQYF.

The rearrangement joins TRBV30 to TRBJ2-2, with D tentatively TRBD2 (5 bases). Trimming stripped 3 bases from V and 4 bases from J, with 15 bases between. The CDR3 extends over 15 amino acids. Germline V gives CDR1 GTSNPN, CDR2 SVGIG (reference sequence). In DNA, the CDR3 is TGTGCCTGGAGCCCGTTGGGAGTTAGCACCGGGGAGCTGTTTTTT. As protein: CAWSPLGVSTGELFF.

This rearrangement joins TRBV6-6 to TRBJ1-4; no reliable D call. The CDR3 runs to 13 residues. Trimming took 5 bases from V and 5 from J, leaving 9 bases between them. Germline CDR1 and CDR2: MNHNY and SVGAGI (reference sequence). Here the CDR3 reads CASSPTQNEKLFF. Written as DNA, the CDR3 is TGTGCCAGCAGTCCTACCCAAAATGAAAAACTGTTTTTT.

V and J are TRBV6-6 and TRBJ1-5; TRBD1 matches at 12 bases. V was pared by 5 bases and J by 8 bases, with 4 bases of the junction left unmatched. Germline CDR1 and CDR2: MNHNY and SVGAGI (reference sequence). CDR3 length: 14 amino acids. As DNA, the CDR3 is TGTGCCAGCAGTGGGACAGGGGGCACGGAGCCCCAGCATTTT. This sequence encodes CASSGTGGTEPQHF.

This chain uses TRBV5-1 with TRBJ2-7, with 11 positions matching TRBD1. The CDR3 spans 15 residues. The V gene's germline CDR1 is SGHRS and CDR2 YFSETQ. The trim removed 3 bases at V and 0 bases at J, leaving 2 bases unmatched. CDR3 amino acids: CASSSGQGASYEQYF. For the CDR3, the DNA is TGCGCCAGCAGCTCCGGACAGGGGGCCTCCTACGAGCAGTACTTC.